This T cell receptor beta chain was obtained from a study of graft-versus-host responses after intestinal transplantation (TCRdb year 2021). As for the study more broadly: Multivisceral, liver-intestinal, or isolated intestinal transplants were received by the recipients. Every recipient was given anti-thymocyte globulin induction, then maintenance tacrolimus and steroids for 3 to 4 years. Graft-versus-host and host-versus-graft alloreactive T cell clones were tracked in the graft, circulation and bone marrow after intestinal transplantation using bulk TCR-beta CDR3 sequencing. Alloreactive clones were identified by sequencing pre-transplant mixed lymphocyte reaction products and comparing them with unstimulated pre-transplant donor and recipient T cells. The cohort enrolled about two dozen intestinal transplant recipients, one of whom was a retransplant, and a few patients without pretransplant specimens were excluded. A peak of at least 4% donor T cells among recipient peripheral blood mononuclear cells was the definition used for donor T cell macrochimerism. Rather than going through the commercial service, samples from a few later patients were sequenced in-house on an Illumina MiSeq and processed with MiXCR. Findings and caveats that apply to the study as a whole: In patients with donor T cell macrochimerism, the allografts had high GvH to HvG T cell clonal ratios. Conclusions were limited by the relatively low number and heterogeneity of intestinal transplant patients. GvH clones turned up in recipient bone marrow, with some appearing earlier in ileal mucosa or blood, a pattern consistent with an intestinal mucosal origin. Early after transplant, declines in HvG clones were associated with peak levels of circulating GvH clones.

As regards this clone: No antigen is known for it. One base away there is no much larger clone; base qualities are not given.

Receptor libraries were prepared by the immunoSEQ multiplex PCR assay. For most patients, high-throughput TCR-beta CDR3 sequencing of genomic DNA was performed by Adaptive Biotechnologies. Regarding the original processing steps: Adaptive's ImmunoSEQ software was the source of the TCR sequencing data for about 17 patients, while three other patients were processed with MiXCR and VDJtools. CDR3 nucleotide sequences shared between donor and recipient were removed because their origin could not be assigned. To count as alloreactive, a clone needed at least 2-fold expansion over unstimulated cells and a minimum CFSE-low frequency of 0.002% (template counts) or 0.001% (read counts). A clone was considered mappable if detected in the sequenced pre-transplant spleen, lymph node, or MLR CFSE-low populations of the donor or recipient. Cumulative frequency of alloreactive clones was calculated as a percentage of all sequences weighted by copy number. Drawn from immuneACCESS, this table holds only the in-frame rearrangements with V and J called that TCRdb kept. Clones are partly lost; checked studies trace under half to an unresolved V gene and leave the rest unexplained. V, J and clone size were drawn from that table, and D and trimming were deduced from the DNA. In this sample the table shows around 29,000 clones, roughly 85% of which occur a single time. The top ten hold around a tenth of the sample.

Deletion took 4 bases off V and 2 bases off J, with a span of 13 bases between the germline ends. Reading the germline V gene gives CDR1 SGHRS and CDR2 YFSETQ. Reading from cysteine to phenylalanine, the CDR3 counts 15 amino acids. The kept DNA is CDR3 alone, 45 bases in frame from the first base. Blood samples were collected up to 4 times in the first month after transplant and then at least monthly when available. The receptor's source is a human patient who received an intestinal transplant, so some T cells may come from the graft donor. The chain is made from TRBV5-1 and TRBJ2-1, and possibly TRBD1, on 6 matching bases. The starting material was PBMCs, obtained around 62 weeks after intestinal transplantation. Here the CDR3 is given as CASSPAGVAYNEQFF. The sequence in DNA is TGCGCCAGCAGCCCGGCAGGGGTAGCCTACAATGAGCAGTTCTTC.